The entry below describes one T cell receptor (beta chain). What it binds is not known. This table comes from immunoSEQ multiplex PCR, and its TCRdb copy is limited to in-frame clones, with some not included. In the table there are tens of thousands of clones, under 80% of which are singletons. These data originate in a study of pediatric ulcerative colitis. The study's findings and limits: A couple of rectal clonotypes were found only in ulcerative colitis patients, all of them. Blood samples from a couple of patients yielded substantially fewer templates and were excluded from blood-rectal overlap analysis.

During colonoscopy, one to two rectal pinch biopsies were collected. Sample: gut tissue. This clonotype originated in a girl aged 5-17 years with moderate ulcerative colitis.

DNA for the CDR3: TGTGCCAGCTCACTGGGGGGAGGATTCAGCACAGATACGCAGTATTTT. It specifies CASSLGGGFSTDTQYF. The rearrangement joins TRBV18 to TRBJ2-3; D perhaps matches TRBD2 (6 bases). Germline CDR1 KGHSH, CDR2 LQKENI. The CDR3 covers 16 residues. V was pared by 4 bases and J by 0 bases, with 14 bases between.